Listed below are T cell receptor beta chains from one sample, sequenced in a study of T-cell reconstitution after alpha-beta-depleted transplantation in children. MiXCR was run by TCRdb on the PCR reads, yielding one entry per CDR3 protein. Found here are about 260,000 distinct CDR3 sequences, approximately 8.9% of them singletons; the top ten hold 6.3%. Material: PBMCs, mostly from graft donor cells, obtained 180 days after TCRalphabeta/CD19-depleted stem cell transplant. These receptor sequences come from a male patient under 18 who had a stem cell transplant for acute lymphoblastic leukemia, so the T cells may come from the graft donor. Each CDR3 is given with its conserved first and last residue. A D gene is named only where the DNA matches it firmly. Size is stated for part of the rows, as once, few or many counts, or as a class when the clone is expanded.

d_gene	v_gene	abundance	j_gene	CDR3aa	CDR3nt
-	TRBV28	many	TRBJ2-4	CASSFHQSLAKNIQYF	TGTGCCAGCAGTTTCCACCAGAGCTTAGCCAAAAACATTCAGTACTTC
-	TRBV20-1	many	TRBJ1-1	CSARAGNMNTEAFF	TGCAGTGCTAGAGCTGGGAACATGAACACTGAAGCTTTCTTT
-	TRBV7-9	many	TRBJ2-4	CASTGAKNIQYF	TGTGCCAGCACGGGGGCCAAAAACATTCAGTACTTC
-	TRBV9	many	TRBJ2-7	CASSVRLFSEQYF	TGTGCCAGCAGCGTAAGACTCTTTTCAGAGCAGTACTTC
-	TRBV9	many	TRBJ2-2	CASSWRQVETGELFF	TGTGCCAGCAGTTGGAGACAGGTTGAGACCGGGGAGCTGTTTTTT
TRBD1	TRBV5-4	-	TRBJ2-5	CASSDADRKQETQYF	TGTGCCAGCAGCGACGCGGACAGGAAACAAGAGACCCAGTACTTC
-	TRBV12-3/TRBV12-4	many	TRBJ2-3	CASSPRGGGDTQYF	TGTGCCAGCAGTCCTAGGGGGGGGGGCGATACGCAGTATTTT
-	TRBV7-8	many	TRBJ1-2	CASSPKTNYGYTF	TGTGCCAGCAGCCCCAAAACGAACTATGGCTACACCTTC
-	TRBV12-3/TRBV12-4	many	TRBJ1-3	CATRRGGLTIYF	TGTGCCACCCGGCGGGGAGGACTCACCATATATTTT
-	TRBV27	-	TRBJ2-6	CASSWGPGRGNVLTF	TGTGCCAGCAGCTGGGGTCCGGGACGTGGCAACGTCCTGACTTTC
-	TRBV5-6	-	TRBJ1-2	CASGPGGRIDYGYTF	TGTGCCAGCGGCCCGGGGGGTCGTATCGACTATGGCTACACCTTC
-	TRBV23-1	few	TRBJ2-7	CASSHGSSYEQYF	TGCGCCAGCAGTCACGGTAGCTCCTACGAGCAGTACTTC
-	TRBV7-2	many	TRBJ1-1	CASSLGIDRNTEAFF	TGTGCCAGCAGCTTAGGTATAGACCGGAACACTGAAGCTTTCTTT
-	TRBV11-2	many	TRBJ1-5	CASSRAPNQPQHF	TGTGCCAGCAGCCGGGCCCCCAATCAGCCCCAGCATTTT
-	TRBV7-2	many	TRBJ2-2	CASRPIRVTGELFF	TGTGCCAGCAGACCAATCAGGGTTACCGGGGAGCTGTTTTTT
-	TRBV18	many	TRBJ2-3	CASSPPTTDTQYF	TGTGCCAGCTCACCACCCACCACAGATACGCAGTATTTT
TRBD2	TRBV12-3/TRBV12-4	many	TRBJ2-2	CASRPTSGRPGELFF	TGTGCCAGCAGACCTACTAGCGGGAGACCCGGGGAGCTGTTTTTT
-	TRBV15	many	TRBJ1-6	CATSASHRAYNSPLHF	TGTGCCACCAGCGCATCCCACAGGGCCTATAATTCACCCCTCCACTTT
TRBD1	TRBV11-1	many	TRBJ2-3	CASSLRQGPNTQYF	TGTGCCAGCAGCCTTAGACAGGGCCCGAATACGCAGTATTTT
-	TRBV6-6	-	TRBJ2-2	CASSYPRTANTGELFF	TGTGCCAGCAGTTACCCCCGGACAGCGAACACCGGGGAGCTGTTTTTT
TRBD2	TRBV6-5	many	TRBJ2-3	CASSYRSSGASTDTQYF	TGTGCCAGCAGTTACAGGTCCAGCGGGGCTAGCACAGATACGCAGTATTTT
-	TRBV18	many	TRBJ2-3	CASSPGSDTQYF	TGTGCCAGCTCACCAGGGTCGGATACGCAGTATTTT
-	TRBV6-5	many	TRBJ1-1	CASSYPAGEAFF	TGTGCCAGCAGTTACCCGGCCGGCGAAGCTTTCTTT
TRBD1	TRBV15	many	TRBJ2-2	CATSKDRSAGELFF	TGTGCCACCAGCAAGGACAGGTCCGCCGGGGAGCTGTTTTTT
TRBD2	TRBV19	few	TRBJ2-1	CASSIPGLAGKFF	TGTGCCAGTAGTATCCCGGGACTAGCGGGAAAGTTCTTC
TRBD1	TRBV11-2	many	TRBJ1-6	CASSPGTGQHNSPLHF	TGTGCCAGCAGCCCCGGGACAGGGCAACATAATTCACCCCTCCACTTT
-	TRBV18	many	TRBJ1-1	CASRGGRESFAWNTEAFF	TGTGCCAGCCGGGGGGGGCGCGAATCCTTTGCCTGGAACACTGAAGCTTTCTTT
TRBD2	TRBV7-6	many	TRBJ2-3	CASSLAAGGTDTQYF	TGTGCCAGCAGCTTAGCAGCGGGAGGCACAGATACGCAGTATTTT
-	TRBV19	-	TRBJ2-2	CASSVRNGELFF	TGTGCCAGTAGTGTCCGAAACGGGGAGCTGTTTTTT
-	TRBV20-1	many	TRBJ2-3	CSFPLDTQYF	TGCAGTTTTCCTTTAGATACGCAGTATTTT
-	TRBV5-1	many	TRBJ1-4	CASSPGPGRNEKLFF	TGCGCCAGCAGCCCGGGGCCAGGAAGGAATGAAAAACTGTTTTTT